The 13 T cell receptor beta chains listed next were all sequenced from one sample in a study of CD8 T cells in ankylosing spondylitis. General study points: What seemed typical of ankylosing spondylitis blood was a TCR beta motif built from under 10 highly homologous variants.

A single record per CDR3 protein comes from TCRdb applying MiXCR to the 5' RACE reads. The repertoire includes a few hundred thousand distinct CDR3 sequences, under 25% of them detected once, and roughly a sixth sits in the top ten. For these receptors, no antigen is known. Sequencing was carried out using blood, either unsorted or a sorted T cell fraction (not recorded which). These receptor sequences come from a male donor with ankylosing spondylitis.

The rearrangement joins TRBV29-1 to TRBJ2-3, with D hard to call. CDR3 size: 13 residues. The germline gives CDR1 SQVTM, CDR2 ANQGSEA. The V gene lost 5 bases and the J gene lost 0 bases, with 9 bases spanning the gap. Here the CDR3 reads CSVLFGSTDTQYF. CDR3 DNA: TGCAGCGTTCTCTTTGGGAGCACAGATACGCAGTATTTT.

This clonotype has a handful of counts. V usage is TRBV18 and J usage is TRBJ2-5; 9 bases match TRBD1. Germline V gene sequence: CDR1 KGHSH, CDR2 LQKENI. This CDR3 spans 14 amino acids. V lost 6 bases, J lost 5 bases, and 7 bases stayed unmatched. The CDR3 loop reads CASSRTGARETQYF. In nucleotides, the CDR3 is TGTGCCAGCTCCCGGACAGGGGCCAGGGAGACCCAGTACTTC.

The rearrangement uses TRBV12-3 or TRBV12-4 and TRBJ2-3; the D gene is possibly TRBD1 (6 bases). CDR3 length equals 18 residues. Trimming took off 5 bases at V and 0 bases at J, with 21 bases between the two ends. The CDR3 DNA sequence: TGTGCCAGCAGTCCTAGCAGGGGCGCGGGTGTTAGCACAGATACGCAGTATTTT. This encodes CASSPSRGAGVSTDTQYF.

The V call is TRBV5-1, the J call TRBJ2-1; TRBD2 might be the D (5 bases). This CDR3 is 14 amino acids long. The V gene's germline CDR1 is SGHRS and CDR2 YFSETQ. With 1 base removed from V and 10 bases from J, the gap between germline ends came to 15 bases. CDR3 nucleotide sequence: TGCGCCAGCAGCTTGATCCCGGGAACCGGCGAGCAGTTCTTC. Translation gives CASSLIPGTGEQFF.

This clonotype was detected a few times. The chain employs TRBV15 and TRBJ2-3; perhaps TRBD2 as D (6 bases). The CDR3 is 16 amino acids. CDR1 and CDR2 from the germline V gene are LNHNV and YYDKDF (reference sequence). The V and J ends lost 2 bases and 4 bases respectively, with 16 bases between them. CDR3 sequence (DNA): TGTGCCACCAGCAGACGCTCACTGGCGGGATCAGATACGCAGTATTTT. It specifies CATSRRSLAGSDTQYF.

CDR3 amino acids: CASSLAGPTASGNTIYF. The CDR3 DNA sequence: TGCGCCAGCAGCTTGGCAGGCCCCACAGCCTCTGGAAACACCATATATTTT. The V gene is TRBV5-1, the J gene TRBJ1-3; D unclear. Germline-derived CDR1 and CDR2 are SGHRS and YFSETQ. V was cut by 0 bases and J by 0 bases, with 13 bases left in between. This CDR3 is 17 amino acids long.

V is TRBV20-1 and J is TRBJ2-5; no definite D call. Germline CDR1 is DFQATT and CDR2 is SNEGSKA (reference sequence). With 0 bases removed from V and 4 bases from J, the gap between germline ends came to 6 bases. This CDR3 is built from 12 residues. This CDR3 reads CSAREVRETQYF. CDR3 bases: TGCAGTGCTAGAGAAGTCAGAGAGACCCAGTACTTC.

This clonotype was seen a handful of times. V usage is TRBV7-8 and J usage is TRBJ2-7, with 10 nucleotides matching TRBD1. The germline V gene encodes CDR1 SGHVS and CDR2 FQNEAQ. This CDR3 is 15 amino acids long. With 3 bases clipped from V and 3 bases from J, the junction kept 5 bases outside the gene matches. The CDR3 nucleotides read TGTGCCAGCAGCTTCGGGGGGACAGGGGTCTACGAGCAGTACTTC. Translation: CASSFGGTGVYEQYF.

In its sample, this clonotype was seen a few times. This rearrangement joins TRBV10-3 to TRBJ2-5; tentative D call: TRBD2 (6 bases). Per the germline V gene, CDR1 is ENHRY and CDR2 is SYGVKD. The CDR3 runs 15 residues. Between the trimmed V and J ends, which lost 0 bases and 5 bases, there was a span of 13 bases. The CDR3 nucleotides read TGTGCCATCAGTGAGTCTCTTACCAGCGGGGAGACCCAGTACTTC. This codes for CAISESLTSGETQYF.

As for this clonotype: This may come from a read error, since a much larger clone is one base off. The final CDR3 position lacks the conserved phenylalanine or tryptophan, pointing to a likely read error. V is TRBV20-1 and J is TRBJ2-7, with a tentative D call TRBD2 (5 bases). Trimming cost V 6 bases and J 1 base, with 16 bases left between them. The CDR3 sequence is 14 residues long. Germline-derived CDR1 and CDR2 are DFQATT and SNEGSKA (reference sequence). CDR3 loop: CSARRGGNSYEQYL. CDR3 bases: TGCAGTGCCCGCCGGGGTGGAAATTCCTACGAGCAGTACTTA.

V is TRBV2 and J is TRBJ2-3; 9 bases align to TRBD2. The V segment lost 8 bases and the J segment 4 bases; nucleotides outside the gene matches: 10. The CDR3 runs to 15 residues. Germline lookup yields CDR1 SNHLY and CDR2 FYNNEI. CDR3 region: CASLSLAGPPDTQYF. CDR3 coding DNA: TGTGCCAGCCTGAGCCTAGCGGGACCTCCAGATACGCAGTATTTT.

The chain recombines TRBV12-3 or TRBV12-4 with TRBJ2-7; D perhaps matches TRBD2 (5 bases). The CDR3 consists of 14 residues. V was shortened by 5 bases and J by 2 bases, with 13 bases between the two germline ends. The CDR3 spells CASSTQLGAYEQYF. The DNA of the CDR3 is TGTGCCAGCAGTACACAGCTGGGAGCCTACGAGCAGTACTTC.

The chain uses TRBV5-1 and TRBJ2-7, with TRBD1 matching over 8 bases. Germline-derived CDR1 and CDR2 are SGHRS and YFSETQ. V dropped 1 base and J dropped 4; count of bases not matched to a gene: 7. This CDR3 has 15 amino acids. The CDR3 sequence: CASSLSQGAKYEQYF. The CDR3 region has the DNA TGCGCCAGCAGCTTGAGCCAGGGGGCTAAGTACGAGCAGTACTTC. Supplemented by reference TRBV5-1 and TRBJ2-7, the full variable domain reads KAGVTQTPRYLIKTRGQQVTLSCSPISGHRSVSWYQQTPGQGLQFLFEYFSETQRNKGNFPGRFSGRQFSNSRSEMNVSTLELGDSALYLCASSLSQGAKYEQYFGPGTRLTVT.